This record looks at one T cell receptor (beta chain) sequence and its context. Its antigen is unknown. Trimming at V came to 1 base and at J to 6 bases, leaving 6 bases not matched to a gene. CDR1 and CDR2 from the germline V gene are MNHNS and SASEGT. CDR3 size: 16 residues. This entry is derived from a study of cytomegalovirus exposure and HLA in healthy donors. Turning to the study itself: Later, an analysis reported that the 120 or so validation repertoires had used the same platform as the approximately 690 first-cohort repertoires.

Measured with immunoSEQ multiplex PCR; TCRdb has only the in-frame clones, and not every one. The sample consists of some 260,000 clones, about 90% of them appearing once. Notes on the study in general: Both high specificity and high sensitivity reportedly marked the classifier's diagnosis of cytomegalovirus status.

This sequence was found in a man aged 18 to 30 in good health and CMV-seropositive. The sequenced sample consisted of PBMCs. This chain joins TRBV6-1 and TRBJ2-2; 9 bases agree with TRBD2. The CDR3 loop is CASSEGALAGAGELFF. CDR3 in DNA: TGTGCCAGCAGTGAAGGGGCGTTAGCGGGAGCCGGGGAGCTGTTTTTT.